These T cell receptor beta chains were read from a single sample in a study of T cells in Graves' hyperthyroidism and ophthalmopathy. MiXCR was run by TCRdb on the multiplex PCR reads, yielding one entry per CDR3 protein. The table has a few hundred thousand distinct CDR3 sequences, more than 12% seen once. Sequencing was carried out using blood. Source of these receptors: a woman in her 30s with Graves' hyperthyroidism. The CDR3 runs from the conserved cysteine through the conserved F or W. The order of the fields is D gene, V gene, J gene, clone size, CDR3 length, CDR3 DNA, CDR3 protein. The D gene is left open where the match is weak. A row's size may be missing; if present it is once, few, many or a size class.

-	TRBV15	TRBJ2-4	-	13	TGTGCCACCAGCGCCCCGGCGGGAAACATTCAGTACTTC	CATSAPAGNIQYF
TRBD2	TRBV11-1	TRBJ2-1	many	17	TGTGCCAGCAGCTCACCTAGCGGGAAAAGCTCCTACAATGAGCAGTTCTTC	CASSSPSGKSSYNEQFF
TRBD2	TRBV29-1	TRBJ2-1	-	16	TGCAGCGTTGAATCGCGGCGGGAGGGAATCTACAATGAGCAGTTCTTC	CSVESRREGIYNEQFF
-	TRBV10-2	TRBJ2-7	few	13	TGCGCCAGCAGTGATATGGGGGACTACGAGCAGTACTTC	CASSDMGDYEQYF
-	TRBV20-1	TRBJ2-3	-	16	TGCAGTGCCCCCCCGGGAGTTAGGGGGTTCACAGATACGCAGTATTTT	CSAPPGVRGFTDTQYF
TRBD1	TRBV7-2	TRBJ1-3	many	15	TGTGCCAGCAGCGAGGGGGCTTTTGCCGGAAACACCATATATTTT	CASSEGAFAGNTIYF
-	TRBV18	TRBJ2-1	many	14	TGTGCCAGCTCACCCCTAAGCTCCTACAATGAGCAGTTCTTC	CASSPLSSYNEQFF
-	TRBV12-3/TRBV12-4	TRBJ2-1	many	17	TGTGCCAGCAGTTTAACGGACCCCTGGACCATGGAGCATGAGCAGTTCTTC	CASSLTDPWTMEHEQFF
TRBD1	TRBV5-1	TRBJ2-7	many	14	TGCGCCAGCAGCTCGTCCGGGACAGTGGGCGAGCAGTACTTC	CASSSSGTVGEQYF
TRBD2	TRBV24-1	TRBJ2-3	-	16	TGTGCCACCAGTGATTTAAAGCGGGGGGGCACAGATACGCAGTATTTT	CATSDLKRGGTDTQYF
-	TRBV28	TRBJ2-1	many	14	TGTGCCAGCAGACCCGGGCCCCCGCAGGGGGAGCAGTTCTTC	CASRPGPPQGEQFF
-	TRBV20-1	TRBJ2-5	many	17	TGCAGTGCCACTCACCTAAGGAGGGCTAGCGATCAAGAGACCCAGTACTTC	CSATHLRRASDQETQYF
-	TRBV9	TRBJ1-3	few	16	TGTGCCAGCAGCGACACAGGGCTTATCTCTGGAAACACCATATATTTT	CASSDTGLISGNTIYF
-	TRBV27	TRBJ1-1	few	13	TGTGCCAGCAGAATTAATCGAAACACTAAAGCTTTCTTT	CASRINRNTKAFF
TRBD2	TRBV12-3/TRBV12-4	TRBJ2-7	many	15	TGTGCCAGCAGTCAGTCACTAGCGGGAGGGGACGAGCAGTACTTC	CASSQSLAGGDEQYF
-	TRBV5-1	TRBJ2-1	-	14	TGCGCCAGCACCCGACTAGGGTCTTACAATGAGCAGTTCTTC	CASTRLGSYNEQFF
-	TRBV4-1	TRBJ2-7	many	13	TGCGCCAGCAGCCAAGATCGCGACTACGAGCAGTACTTC	CASSQDRDYEQYF
TRBD1	TRBV29-1	TRBJ2-1	many	14	TGCAGCGTTAGGACAGGGGGGTCCTACAATGAGCAGTTCTTC	CSVRTGGSYNEQFF
-	TRBV7-2	TRBJ2-7	few	14	TGTGCCAGCAGCTTAGCGTACTCAGACTACGAGCAGTACTTC	CASSLAYSDYEQYF